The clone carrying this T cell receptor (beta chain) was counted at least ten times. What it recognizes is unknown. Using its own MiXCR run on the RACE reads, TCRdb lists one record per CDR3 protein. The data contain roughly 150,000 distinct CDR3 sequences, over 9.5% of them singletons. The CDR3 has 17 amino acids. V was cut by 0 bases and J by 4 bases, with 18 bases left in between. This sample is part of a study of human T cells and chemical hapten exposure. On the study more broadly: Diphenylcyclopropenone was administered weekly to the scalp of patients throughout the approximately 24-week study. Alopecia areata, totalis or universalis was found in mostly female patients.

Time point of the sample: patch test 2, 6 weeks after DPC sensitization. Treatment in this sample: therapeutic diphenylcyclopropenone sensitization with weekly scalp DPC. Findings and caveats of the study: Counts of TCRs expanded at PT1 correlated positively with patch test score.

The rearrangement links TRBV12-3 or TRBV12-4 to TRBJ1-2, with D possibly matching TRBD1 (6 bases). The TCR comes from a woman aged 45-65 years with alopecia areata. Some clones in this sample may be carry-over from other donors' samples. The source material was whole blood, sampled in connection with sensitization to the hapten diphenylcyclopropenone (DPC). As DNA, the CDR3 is TGTGCCAGCAGTTTAGCGCTCGGCAGGGGCCTCCCCTATGGCTACACCTTC. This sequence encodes CASSLALGRGLPYGYTF.